This T cell receptor (beta chain) was identified during a study of blood T cell repertoires in COVID-19 (dated by TCRdb to 2019 to 2021). Study-wide context: Samples covering the acute and convalescent phases of COVID-19 were provided by collaborators in the United States, Italy and Spain. The prospective study material was composed of cDNA or gDNA derived from T cells, B-cell-depleted T cells, or PBMCs. The dataset comprised deeply sampled blood TCRbeta repertoires from subjects exposed to, actively infected with, or recovered from COVID-19. The repertoires were released in a freely available public database meant as a resource for research on the immune response to SARS-CoV-2. Samples came from the ongoing ImmuneRACE study (first 160 participants) plus 1,254 subjects from 6 global collaborators. Nearly every sample came with metadata listing a de-identified subject ID, COVID-19 status, age in years and sex. Where available, HLA class I and class II types were taken from metadata supplied by the sample provider and were not determined by assay-based typing. The study at large found these results: How much clinical and demographic metadata was included differed by source and by participant, and the metadata was provided uncurated.

TCRbeta CDR3 regions were amplified from genomic DNA using the immunoSEQ Assay, a bias-controlled multiplex PCR. In the source study's methods: Within the assay, amplification of reference gene primers was used to estimate how many nucleated cells each sample contained. To quantify the absolute abundance of each unique TCRbeta CDR3 rearrangement, sequence reads were collapsed and filtered. For each sample, productive Simpson clonality was calculated as the square root of Simpson's diversity index over productive rearrangements. TCRdb obtained this table from immuneACCESS and retained in-frame rearrangements with V and J assigned. These tables miss some clones; where compared with another copy, unresolved V genes account for less than half of the shortfall, and the remainder is unexplained. The DNA was the basis for D and trimming; V, J and clone size are from that table. The sample contains 160,000 or so clones, 75% to 85% of them found a single time. Of the sample, approximately 10% falls within the top ten clones.

Concerning this clone itself: Which antigen it targets is not known. No base quality information exists; no much larger clone differs at one position.

The germline V gene specifies MNHEY as CDR1 and SVGAGI as CDR2. The cysteine opens and the phenylalanine closes a CDR3 of 15 amino acids. CDR3 DNA only is kept here, 45 bases in frame from base 1. V loses 6 bases of germline sequence and J loses 3 bases, and the interval between the two ends is 15 bases. The collaborating institutions used their own protocols to collect whole blood in K2EDTA tubes. For TCRbeta analysis, collaborators shipped samples as frozen whole blood, isolated PBMCs, or DNA extracted from either of those sample types. The chain uses TRBV6-5 and TRBJ1-5; perhaps TRBD1 is the D gene, with 6 bases matching. This TCR came from a human donor in a cohort sampled during active COVID-19. Sequencing was performed on peripheral blood. Here the CDR3 is given as CASRTDRNANQPQHF. At the DNA level, the sequence is TGTGCCAGCAGAACCGACAGGAATGCCAATCAGCCCCAGCATTTT.